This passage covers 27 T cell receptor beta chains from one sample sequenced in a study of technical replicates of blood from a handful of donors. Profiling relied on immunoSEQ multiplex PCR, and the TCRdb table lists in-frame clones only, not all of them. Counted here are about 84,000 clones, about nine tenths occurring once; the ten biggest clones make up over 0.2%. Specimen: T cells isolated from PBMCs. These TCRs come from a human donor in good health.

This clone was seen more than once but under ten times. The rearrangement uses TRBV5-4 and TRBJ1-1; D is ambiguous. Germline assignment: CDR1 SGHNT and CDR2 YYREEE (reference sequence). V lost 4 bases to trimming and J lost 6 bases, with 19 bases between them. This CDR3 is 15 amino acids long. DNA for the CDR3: TGTGCCAGCAGCGTCTACAGCGGAGGAATGGCTGAAGCTTTCTTT. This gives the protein CASSVYSGGMAEAFF.

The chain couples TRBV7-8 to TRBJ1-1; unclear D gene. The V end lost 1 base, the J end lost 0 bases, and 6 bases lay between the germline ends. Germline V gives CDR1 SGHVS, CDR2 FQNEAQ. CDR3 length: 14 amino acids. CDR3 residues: CASSLGGLNTEAFF. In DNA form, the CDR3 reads TGTGCCAGCAGCTTAGGCGGCCTGAACACTGAAGCTTTCTTT. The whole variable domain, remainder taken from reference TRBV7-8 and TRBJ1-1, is GAGVSQSPRYKVAKRGQDVALRCDPISGHVSLFWYQQALGQGPEFLTYFQNEAQLDKSGLPSDRFFAERPEGSVSTLKIQRTQQEDSAVYLCASSLGGLNTEAFFGQGTRLTVV.

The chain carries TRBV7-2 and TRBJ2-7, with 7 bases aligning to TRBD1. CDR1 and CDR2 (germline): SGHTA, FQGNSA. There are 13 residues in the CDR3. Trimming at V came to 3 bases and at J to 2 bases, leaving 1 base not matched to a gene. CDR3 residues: CASSFGQAYEQYF. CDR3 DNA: TGTGCCAGCAGCTTCGGACAGGCCTACGAGCAGTACTTC.

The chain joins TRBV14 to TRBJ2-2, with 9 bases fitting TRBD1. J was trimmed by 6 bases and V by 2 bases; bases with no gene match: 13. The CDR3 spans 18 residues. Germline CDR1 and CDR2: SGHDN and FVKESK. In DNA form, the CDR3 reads TGTGCCAGCAGCCAACTGGGACAGGGTTTTTATGTCGCCGGGGAGCTGTTTTTT. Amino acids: CASSQLGQGFYVAGELFF. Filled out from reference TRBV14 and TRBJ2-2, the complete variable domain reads EAGVTQFPSHSVIEKGQTVTLRCDPISGHDNLYWYRRVMGKEIKFLLHFVKESKQDESGMPNNRFLAERTGGTYSTLKVQPAELEDSGVYFCASSQLGQGFYVAGELFFGEGSRLTVL.

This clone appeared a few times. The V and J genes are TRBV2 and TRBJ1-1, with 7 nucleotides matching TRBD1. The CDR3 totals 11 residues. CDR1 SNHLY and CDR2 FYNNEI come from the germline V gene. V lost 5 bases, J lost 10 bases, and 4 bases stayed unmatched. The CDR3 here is CASSIGQAAFF. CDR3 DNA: TGTGCCAGCAGTATAGGACAGGCAGCTTTCTTT.

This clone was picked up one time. The CDR3 DNA follows: TGTGCCAGCAGCTTACGGGATGCGGAGGGATCCCAGTACTTC. This sequence encodes CASSLRDAEGSQYF. This chain connects TRBV11-2 to TRBJ2-5, with D possibly TRBD2 on 6 matching bases. CDR3 length: 14 amino acids. The V and J ends lost 2 bases and 9 bases respectively, with 16 bases between them. Germline V gene lookup returns CDR1 SGHAT and CDR2 FQNNGV.

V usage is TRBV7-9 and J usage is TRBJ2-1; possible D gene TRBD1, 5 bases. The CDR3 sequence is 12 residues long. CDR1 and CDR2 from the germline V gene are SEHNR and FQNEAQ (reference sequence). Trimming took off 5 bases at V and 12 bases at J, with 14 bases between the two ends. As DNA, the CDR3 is TGTGCCAGCAGCCCCCTCACAGGCGGGCAGTTCTTC. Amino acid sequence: CASSPLTGGQFF.

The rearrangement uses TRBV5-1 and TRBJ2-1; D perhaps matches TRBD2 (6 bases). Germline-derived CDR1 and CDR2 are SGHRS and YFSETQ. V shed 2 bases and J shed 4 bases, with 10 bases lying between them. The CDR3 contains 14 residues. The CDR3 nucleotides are TGCGCCAGCAGCTTCCCCGGGACTTACAATGAGCAGTTCTTC. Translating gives CASSFPGTYNEQFF.

The CDR3 nucleotides are TGTGCCAGCAGTCTTACAGGGGGTCCTGAGCAGTTCTTC. Translating gives CASSLTGGPEQFF. The genes are TRBV6-1 and TRBJ2-1; 8 bases agree with TRBD1. J was trimmed by 9 bases and V by 5 bases; bases with no gene match: 6. The CDR3 is made up of 13 amino acids. Germline V gene sequence: CDR1 MNHNS, CDR2 SASEGT.

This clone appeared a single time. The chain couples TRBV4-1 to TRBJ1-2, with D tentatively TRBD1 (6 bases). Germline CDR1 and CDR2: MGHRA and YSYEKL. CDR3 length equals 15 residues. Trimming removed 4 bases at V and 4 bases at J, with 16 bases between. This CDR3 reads CASSRPGRGLYGYTF. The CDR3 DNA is TGCGCCAGCAGCCGCCCGGGCAGGGGCCTCTATGGCTACACCTTC.

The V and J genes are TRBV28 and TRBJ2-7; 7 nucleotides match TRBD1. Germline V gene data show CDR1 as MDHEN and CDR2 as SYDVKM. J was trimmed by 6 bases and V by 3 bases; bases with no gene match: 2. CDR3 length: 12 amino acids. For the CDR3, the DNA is TGTGCCAGCAGTTTTCCAGGGGGCGAGCAGTACTTC. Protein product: CASSFPGGEQYF.

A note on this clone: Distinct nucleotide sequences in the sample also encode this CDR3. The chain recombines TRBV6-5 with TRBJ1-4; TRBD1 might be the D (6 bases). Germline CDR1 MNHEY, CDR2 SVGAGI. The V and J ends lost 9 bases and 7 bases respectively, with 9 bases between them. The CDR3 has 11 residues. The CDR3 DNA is TGTGCCAGTGGCAGGGGTGAAAAACTGTTTTTT. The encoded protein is CASGRGEKLFF.

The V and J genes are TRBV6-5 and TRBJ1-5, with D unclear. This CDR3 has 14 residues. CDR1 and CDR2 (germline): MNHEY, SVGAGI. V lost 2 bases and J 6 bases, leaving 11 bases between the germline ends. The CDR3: CASSYTAGSQPQHF. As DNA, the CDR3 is TGTGCCAGCAGTTACACAGCTGGTAGTCAGCCCCAGCATTTT.

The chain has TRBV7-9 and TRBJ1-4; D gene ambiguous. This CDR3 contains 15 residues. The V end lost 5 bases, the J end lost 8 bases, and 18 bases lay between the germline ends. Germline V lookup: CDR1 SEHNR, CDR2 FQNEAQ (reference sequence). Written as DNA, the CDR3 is TGTGCCAGCAGCCCCGCGGCCCTGAGGGAGGAAAAACTGTTTTTT. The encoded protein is CASSPAALREEKLFF.

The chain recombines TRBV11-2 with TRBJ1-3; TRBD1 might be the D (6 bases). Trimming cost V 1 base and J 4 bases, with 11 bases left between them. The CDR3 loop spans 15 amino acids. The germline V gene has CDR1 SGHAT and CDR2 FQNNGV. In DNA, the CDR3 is TGTGCCAGCAGCTTAGGCTCCACAGGGGGAAACACCATATATTTT. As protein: CASSLGSTGGNTIYF. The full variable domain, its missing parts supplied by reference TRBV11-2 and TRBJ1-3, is EAGVAQSPRYKIIEKRQSVAFWCNPISGHATLYWYQQILGQGPKLLIQFQNNGVVDDSQLPKDRFSAERLKGVDSTLKIQPAKLEDSAVYLCASSLGSTGGNTIYFGEGSWLTVV.

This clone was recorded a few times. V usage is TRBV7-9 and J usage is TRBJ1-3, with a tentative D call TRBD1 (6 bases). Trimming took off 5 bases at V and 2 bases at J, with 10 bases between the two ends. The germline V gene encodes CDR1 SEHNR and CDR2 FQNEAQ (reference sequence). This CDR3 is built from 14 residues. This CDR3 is CASSTNRAGNTIYF. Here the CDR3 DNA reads TGTGCCAGCAGCACTAACAGGGCTGGAAACACCATATATTTT.

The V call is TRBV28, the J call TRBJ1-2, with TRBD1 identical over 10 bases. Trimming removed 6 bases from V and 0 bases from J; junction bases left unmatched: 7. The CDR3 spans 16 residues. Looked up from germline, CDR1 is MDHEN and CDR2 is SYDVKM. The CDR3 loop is CASRNYGTGANYGYTF. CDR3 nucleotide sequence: TGTGCCAGCAGGAATTACGGGACAGGGGCTAACTATGGCTACACCTTC.

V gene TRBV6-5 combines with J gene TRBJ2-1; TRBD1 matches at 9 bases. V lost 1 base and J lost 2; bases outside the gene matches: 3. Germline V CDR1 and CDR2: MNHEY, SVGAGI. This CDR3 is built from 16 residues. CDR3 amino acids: CASSYYRDRAYNEQFF. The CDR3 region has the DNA TGTGCCAGCAGTTACTACCGGGACAGGGCCTACAATGAGCAGTTCTTC.

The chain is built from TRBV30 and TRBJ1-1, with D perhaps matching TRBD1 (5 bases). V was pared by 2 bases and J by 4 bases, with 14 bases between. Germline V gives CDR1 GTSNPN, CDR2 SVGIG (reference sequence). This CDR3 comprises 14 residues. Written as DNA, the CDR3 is TGTGCCTGGAGTCTGACTCGGGGGACCACTGAAGCTTTCTTT. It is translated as CAWSLTRGTTEAFF. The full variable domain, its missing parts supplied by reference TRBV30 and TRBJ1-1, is SQTIHQWPATLVQPVGSPLSLECTVEGTSNPNLYWYRQAAGRGLQLLFYSVGIGQISSEVPQNLSASRPQDRQFILSSKKLLLSDSGFYLCAWSLTRGTTEAFFGQGTRLTVV.

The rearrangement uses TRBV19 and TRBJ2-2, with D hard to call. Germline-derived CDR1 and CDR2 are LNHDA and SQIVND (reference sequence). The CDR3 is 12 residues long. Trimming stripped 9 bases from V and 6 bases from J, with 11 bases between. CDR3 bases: TGTGCCAGCCTCAGGTTTTCCGGGGAGCTGTTTTTT. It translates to CASLRFSGELFF.

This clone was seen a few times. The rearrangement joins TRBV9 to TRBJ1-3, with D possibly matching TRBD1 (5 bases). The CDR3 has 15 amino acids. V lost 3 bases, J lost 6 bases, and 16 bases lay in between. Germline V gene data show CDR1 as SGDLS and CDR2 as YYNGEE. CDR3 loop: CASSADPTGPNTIYF. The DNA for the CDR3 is TGTGCCAGCAGCGCGGACCCCACAGGACCAAACACCATATATTTT. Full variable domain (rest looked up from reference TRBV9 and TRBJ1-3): DSGVTQTPKHLITATGQRVTLRCSPRSGDLSVYWYQQSLDQGLQFLIQYYNGEERAKGNILERFSAQQFPDLHSELNLSSLELGDSALYFCASSADPTGPNTIYFGEGSWLTVV.

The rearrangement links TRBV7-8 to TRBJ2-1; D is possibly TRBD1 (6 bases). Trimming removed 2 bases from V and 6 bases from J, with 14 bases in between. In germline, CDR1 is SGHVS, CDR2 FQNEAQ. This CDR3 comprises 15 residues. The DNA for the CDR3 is TGTGCCAGCAGCTTACCCGGGACACTGTTCAATGAGCAGTTCTTC. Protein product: CASSLPGTLFNEQFF.

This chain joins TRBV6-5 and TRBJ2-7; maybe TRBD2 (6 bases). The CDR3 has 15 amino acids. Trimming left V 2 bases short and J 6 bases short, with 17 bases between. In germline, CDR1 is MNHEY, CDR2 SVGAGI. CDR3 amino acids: CASSYPTAGTGEQYF. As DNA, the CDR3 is TGTGCCAGCAGTTACCCGACGGCGGGGACGGGCGAGCAGTACTTC.

CDR3 sequence (DNA): TGTGCCAGCAGCTTGGTGGGCGATCAGCCCCAGCATTTT. Translating gives CASSLVGDQPQHF. The rearrangement uses TRBV5-6 and TRBJ1-5, with D unresolved. Germline CDR1 reads SGHDT; CDR2 reads YYEEEE. Deletions cut 0 bases from V and 5 bases from J, with 6 bases between. The CDR3 runs 13 residues.

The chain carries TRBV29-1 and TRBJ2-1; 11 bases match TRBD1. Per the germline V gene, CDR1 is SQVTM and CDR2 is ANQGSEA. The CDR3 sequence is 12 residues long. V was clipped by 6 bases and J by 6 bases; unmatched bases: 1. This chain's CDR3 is CSVGQGANEQFF. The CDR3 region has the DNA TGCAGCGTCGGACAGGGGGCCAATGAGCAGTTCTTC.

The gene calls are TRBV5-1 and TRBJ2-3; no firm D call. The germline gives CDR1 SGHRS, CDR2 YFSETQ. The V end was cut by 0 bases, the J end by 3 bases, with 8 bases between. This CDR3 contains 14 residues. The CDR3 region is CASSLAVKTDTQYF. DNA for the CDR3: TGCGCCAGCAGCTTGGCGGTTAAGACAGATACGCAGTATTTT.

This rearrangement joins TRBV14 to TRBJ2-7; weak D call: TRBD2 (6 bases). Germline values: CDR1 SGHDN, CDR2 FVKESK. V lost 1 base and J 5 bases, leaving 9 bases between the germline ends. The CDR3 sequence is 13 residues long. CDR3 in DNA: TGTGCCAGCAGCCAAGCGGGAGTAAACGAGCAGTACTTC. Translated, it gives CASSQAGVNEQYF.